These 5 T cell receptor beta chains were all obtained from the same sample, sequenced in a study of cytomegalovirus exposure and HLA in healthy donors. Researchers ran the PCR with 60 Vbeta and 13 Jbeta primers. TCRdb's table, derived via immunoSEQ multiplex PCR, lists solely in-frame clones and lacks some. This repertoire shows over 100,000 clones, around 73% found once; its top ten account for 8.4%. The material sequenced was PBMCs. These receptors originate from a middle-aged man in good health and CMV-seronegative.

This chain connects TRBV5-1 to TRBJ2-3, with TRBD2 identical over 7 bases. V lost 0 bases, J lost 2 bases, and 15 bases stayed unmatched. The CDR3 has 19 residues. CDR1 and CDR2 from the germline V gene are SGHRS and YFSETQ. Written as DNA, the CDR3 is TGCGCCAGCAGCTTGGCCCACACGGGTGCAGGGAGGGTCACAGATACGCAGTATTTT. It yields the protein CASSLAHTGAGRVTDTQYF.

The DNA for the CDR3 is TGTGCCAGCAGCCGGACAGGGGGGAATAGCAATCAGCCCCAGCATTTT. This sequence encodes CASSRTGGNSNQPQHF. The rearrangement uses TRBV2 and TRBJ1-5, with TRBD1 matching over 10 bases. Germline V gene lookup returns CDR1 SNHLY and CDR2 FYNNEI. This CDR3 region has 16 residues. V shed 6 bases and J 0 bases; nucleotides not matched to a gene: 5.

This sequence joins TRBV28 and TRBJ1-4, with 10 bases lining up with TRBD1. The CDR3 loop spans 15 amino acids. Germline V gene sequence: CDR1 MDHEN, CDR2 SYDVKM. Losses at the gene ends were 5 bases for V and 7 bases for J; bases not matched to a gene: 7. DNA for the CDR3: TGTGCCAGCAGTCCATTGACAGGGGGCTCTGAAAAACTGTTTTTT. Protein: CASSPLTGGSEKLFF.

V and J are TRBV4-2 and TRBJ2-3; D is uncertain. Trimming removed 1 base at V and 2 bases at J, with 4 bases between. The CDR3 has 13 residues. CDR1 LGHNA and CDR2 YNFKEQ come from the germline V gene. The CDR3 sequence: CASSQVITDTQYF. The DNA of the CDR3 is TGTGCCAGCAGCCAAGTTATCACAGATACGCAGTATTTT.

The chain has TRBV7-8 and TRBJ1-5; D call uncertain. Trimming left V 5 bases short and J 2 bases short, with 16 bases between. Germline V gene data show CDR1 as SGHVS and CDR2 as FQNEAQ. This CDR3 spans 16 amino acids. This CDR3 reads CASSPSTGRGNQPQHF. The CDR3 DNA is TGTGCCAGCAGCCCCTCAACGGGAAGGGGCAATCAGCCCCAGCATTTT.